This note documents a single T cell receptor (beta chain) sequence. Its antigen remains unidentified. The record originates from a study of cytomegalovirus exposure and HLA in healthy donors. The PCR made use of 60 Vbeta and 13 Jbeta primers. Clones were sequenced by immunoSEQ multiplex PCR, and TCRdb holds only the in-frame ones, with some missing. The table counts some 80,000 clones; roughly an eighth lies in the top ten. The CDR3 runs to 14 residues. Germline-derived CDR1 and CDR2 are MNHEY and SVGAGI. V lost 6 bases to trimming and J lost 10 bases; unmatched junction nucleotides: 10. The study, taken as a whole, reports: A link between a missense DCLRE1C variant and TCR beta V- and J-gene trimming emerged from a later analysis. One cluster of highly shared sequence variants probably arose as a sequencing artifact. Available immune exposure information covered CMV serostatus only.

The receptor was derived from a man aged 45-60 years in good health and CMV-seropositive. This chain joins TRBV6-5 and TRBJ1-1; 11 nucleotides align to TRBD1. Sequencing was performed on PBMCs. This CDR3 is CASRSDRGRDVAFF. The CDR3 DNA reads TGTGCCAGCAGGTCGGACAGGGGGCGGGATGTAGCTTTCTTT.